Below, one TCR beta chain is given with its context. The ends were cut back, 3 bases at V and 2 bases at J, with 8 bases in the middle. CDR3 length equals 13 residues. The germline V gene encodes CDR1 ENHRY and CDR2 SYGVKD. Donors were drawn from the approximately 110-subject validation cohort, separate from the approximately 700-subject first cohort. The data were obtained in a study of cytomegalovirus exposure and HLA in healthy donors. Method: immunoSEQ multiplex PCR; TCRdb's copy keeps in-frame clones and lacks some. The sample lists 130,000 or so clones, under 90% occurring once. This clonotype was obtained from a woman aged 25 to 39 in good health and CMV-seronegative. The sample taken for sequencing was PBMCs. The rearrangement uses TRBV10-3 and TRBJ2-7; D perhaps matches TRBD1 (5 bases). In nucleotides, the CDR3 is TGTGCCATCAGTGAAAGGGGAACCTACGAGCAGTACTTC. As protein: CAISERGTYEQYF.